The 13 T cell receptor beta chains presented below share a single source sample, sequenced in a study of cytomegalovirus exposure and HLA in healthy donors. Amplification used 60 Vbeta primers and 13 Jbeta primers. Data came from immunoSEQ multiplex PCR; TCRdb stores just in-frame clones and leaves some out. The table has 110,000 to 150,000 clones, more than 8% seen once; the top ten hold less than 2%. Sequencing was performed on PBMCs. Receptors originate from a man aged 50 or older in good health and CMV-seronegative.

This clone appeared a few times. The CDR3: CASSAPGPIRREGYTF. The CDR3 DNA is TGTGCCAGCAGTGCTCCGGGGCCGATCAGGCGGGAGGGCTACACCTTC. V is TRBV6-1 and J is TRBJ1-2, with D tentatively TRBD1 (5 bases). The CDR3 runs to 16 residues. The ends were cut back, 4 bases at V and 8 bases at J, with 23 bases in the middle. Germline V gene data show CDR1 as MNHNS and CDR2 as SASEGT.

The rearrangement uses TRBV11-2 and TRBJ1-4; D not resolved. The CDR3 sequence is 15 residues long. V was cut by 3 bases and J by 2 bases, with 10 bases left in between. Germline-derived CDR1 and CDR2 are SGHAT and FQNNGV. The CDR3: CASSLTGATNEKLFF. CDR3 DNA: TGTGCCAGCAGCTTGACGGGTGCCACTAATGAAAAACTGTTTTTT.

This sequence joins TRBV6-6 and TRBJ2-3, with D maybe TRBD2 (5 bases). The CDR3 consists of 13 residues. The V and J ends lost 6 bases and 1 base respectively, with 8 bases between them. In germline, CDR1 is MNHNY, CDR2 SVGAGI (reference sequence). CDR3 sequence: CASRSSRTDTQYF. In DNA, the CDR3 is TGTGCCAGCAGGTCTAGCCGCACAGATACGCAGTATTTT.

This chain's CDR3 is CASSQGSGGLAGPSSYEQYF. Here the CDR3 DNA reads TGTGCCAGCAGCCAAGGGTCAGGTGGACTAGCGGGCCCTTCCTCCTACGAGCAGTACTTC. The chain joins TRBV4-2 to TRBJ2-7, with 11 bases lining up with TRBD2. After removal of 1 base from V and 0 bases from J, the junction contained 14 bases not matched to a gene. This CDR3 has 20 amino acids. CDR1 is LGHNA and CDR2 is YNFKEQ in the germline V gene.

The chain is built from TRBV5-4 and TRBJ1-1, with TRBD1 as a possible D gene (5 bases). Germline-derived CDR1 and CDR2 are SGHNT and YYREEE (reference sequence). There are 14 residues in the CDR3. Trimming pared 3 bases from V and 1 base from J, leaving 10 bases between. The CDR3 coding sequence is TGTGCCAGCAGCTCCATAGGGGCGAACACTGAAGCTTTCTTT. Amino acid sequence: CASSSIGANTEAFF.

This clone was observed a handful of times. CDR3 DNA sequence: TGTGCCAGCAGCTTACCCAGGGCCTATGGCTACACCTTC. Residues: CASSLPRAYGYTF. The chain combines TRBV7-8 with TRBJ1-2; D might be TRBD1 (5 bases). This CDR3 spans 13 amino acids. V lost 2 bases, J lost 4 bases, and 8 bases lay in between. The germline V gene encodes CDR1 SGHVS and CDR2 FQNEAQ.

This clone was recorded a few times. This chain links TRBV5-1 with TRBJ2-1, with D possibly being TRBD2 (6 bases). Trimming cost V 4 bases and J 0 bases, with 14 bases left between them. Germline-derived CDR1 and CDR2 are SGHRS and YFSETQ. CDR3 length equals 16 residues. CDR3 amino acids: CASSPLLARSYNEQFF. The CDR3 DNA reads TGCGCCAGCAGCCCCCTACTAGCCCGCTCCTACAATGAGCAGTTCTTC.

This clone was picked up a small number of times. This chain joins TRBV5-8 and TRBJ1-4; no definite D call. The CDR3 runs 13 residues. The germline gives CDR1 SGHTS, CDR2 YDEGEE. The V gene lost 0 bases and the J gene lost 11 bases, with 11 bases spanning the gap. CDR3 DNA sequence: TGTGCCAGCAGCTTGGAGGACTTGCGGAAACTGTTTTTT. Residues: CASSLEDLRKLFF.

This clone was observed a handful of times. The chain is built from TRBV5-1 and TRBJ2-5; 9 bases align to TRBD1. From germline, CDR1 is SGHRS and CDR2 YFSETQ. V lost 0 bases and J lost 6; bases outside the gene matches: 3. The CDR3 sequence is 14 residues long. The CDR3 DNA reads as TGCGCCAGCAGCTTGGCACAGGGGGCGCAGACCCAGTACTTC. Its protein product is CASSLAQGAQTQYF.

The chain combines TRBV19 with TRBJ1-2; 9 positions match TRBD1. The CDR3 totals 14 residues. Losses at the gene ends were 6 bases for V and 2 bases for J; bases not matched to a gene: 4. Germline values: CDR1 LNHDA, CDR2 SQIVND (reference sequence). The CDR3 region is CASRPGQGNYGYTF. The CDR3 region has the DNA TGTGCCAGTAGACCGGGACAGGGAAACTATGGCTACACCTTC. Supplemented by reference TRBV19 and TRBJ1-2, the full variable domain reads DGGITQSPKYLFRKEGQNVTLSCEQNLNHDAMYWYRQDPGQGLRLIYYSQIVNDFQKGDIAEGYSVSREKKESFPLTVTSAQKNPTAFYLCASRPGQGNYGYTFGSGTRLTVV.

This clone has just one count. The chain has TRBV4-1 and TRBJ1-5; D uncertain. The length of the CDR3 is 17 residues. V dropped 2 bases and J dropped 6 bases, with 20 bases sitting between them. Germline values: CDR1 MGHRA, CDR2 YSYEKL. The CDR3 nucleotides read TGCGCCAGCAGCCAATACGGGGAAACGGCGGTAGCTCAGCCCCAGCATTTT. Protein product: CASSQYGETAVAQPQHF.

V is TRBV5-1 and J is TRBJ2-7; D is possibly TRBD1 (5 bases). V lost 7 bases and J lost 3, with 23 bases in between. The germline V gene has CDR1 SGHRS and CDR2 YFSETQ. This CDR3 is built from 16 residues. CDR3 amino acids: CASGWGSMTVGYEQYF. The CDR3 DNA is TGCGCCAGCGGGTGGGGAAGTATGACAGTCGGCTACGAGCAGTACTTC.

This clone was observed a few times. V gene TRBV28 combines with J gene TRBJ2-7; D perhaps matches TRBD1 (6 bases). From germline, CDR1 is MDHEN and CDR2 SYDVKM. V lost 3 bases to trimming and J lost 1 base, with 22 bases between them. The CDR3 loop spans 18 amino acids. The chain's CDR3 is CASSFIRAGATNSYEQYF. The CDR3 nucleotides read TGTGCCAGCAGTTTTATCAGGGCAGGGGCCACCAATTCCTACGAGCAGTACTTC. Full variable domain (rest looked up from reference TRBV28 and TRBJ2-7): DVKVTQSSRYLVKRTGEKVFLECVQDMDHENMFWYRQDPGLGLRLIYFSYDVKMKEKGDIPEGYSVSREKKERFSLILESASTNQTSMYLCASSFIRAGATNSYEQYFGPGTRLTVT.